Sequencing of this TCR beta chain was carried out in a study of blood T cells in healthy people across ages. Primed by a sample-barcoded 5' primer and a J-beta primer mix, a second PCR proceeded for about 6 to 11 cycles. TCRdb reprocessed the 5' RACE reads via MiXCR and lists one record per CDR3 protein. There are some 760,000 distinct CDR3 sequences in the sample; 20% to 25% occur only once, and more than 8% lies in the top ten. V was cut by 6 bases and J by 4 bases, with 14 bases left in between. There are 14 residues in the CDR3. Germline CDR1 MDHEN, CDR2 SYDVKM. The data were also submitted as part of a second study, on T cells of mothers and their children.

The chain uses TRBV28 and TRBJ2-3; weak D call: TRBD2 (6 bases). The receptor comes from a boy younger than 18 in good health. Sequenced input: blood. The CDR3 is CASSQEEGPDTQYF. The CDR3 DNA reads TGTGCCAGCAGCCAGGAGGAGGGACCAGATACGCAGTATTTT.